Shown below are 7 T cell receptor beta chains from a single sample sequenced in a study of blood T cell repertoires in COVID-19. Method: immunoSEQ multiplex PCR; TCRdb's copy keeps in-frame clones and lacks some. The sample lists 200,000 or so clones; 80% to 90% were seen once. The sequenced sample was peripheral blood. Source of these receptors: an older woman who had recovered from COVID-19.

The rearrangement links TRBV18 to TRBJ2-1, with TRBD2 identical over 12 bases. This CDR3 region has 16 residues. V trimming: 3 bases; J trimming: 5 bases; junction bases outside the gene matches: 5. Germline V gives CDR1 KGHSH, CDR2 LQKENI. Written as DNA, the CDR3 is TGTGCCAGCTCACCTAGCCGACTAGCGGGGGACAATGAGCAGTTCTTC. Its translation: CASSPSRLAGDNEQFF.

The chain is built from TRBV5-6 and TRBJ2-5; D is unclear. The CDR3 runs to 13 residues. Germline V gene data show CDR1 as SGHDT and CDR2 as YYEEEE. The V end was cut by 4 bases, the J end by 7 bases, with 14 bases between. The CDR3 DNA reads TGTGCCAGCAGCGGCAGAGGAATACCGACCCAGTACTTC. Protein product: CASSGRGIPTQYF.

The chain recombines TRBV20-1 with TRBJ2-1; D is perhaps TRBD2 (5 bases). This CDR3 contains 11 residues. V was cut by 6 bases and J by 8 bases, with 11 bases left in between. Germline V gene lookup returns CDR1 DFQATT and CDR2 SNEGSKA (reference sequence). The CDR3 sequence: CSATPGYEQFF. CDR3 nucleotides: TGCAGTGCGACACCGGGGTATGAGCAGTTCTTC.

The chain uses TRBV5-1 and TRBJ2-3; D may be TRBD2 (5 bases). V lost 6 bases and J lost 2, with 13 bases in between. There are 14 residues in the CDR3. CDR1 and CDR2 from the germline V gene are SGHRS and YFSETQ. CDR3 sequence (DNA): TGCGCCAGCACGGTGGCGGGTTCCACAGATACGCAGTATTTT. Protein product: CASTVAGSTDTQYF.

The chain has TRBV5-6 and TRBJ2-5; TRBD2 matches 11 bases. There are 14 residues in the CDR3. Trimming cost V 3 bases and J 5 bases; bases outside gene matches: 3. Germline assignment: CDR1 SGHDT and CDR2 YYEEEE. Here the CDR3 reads CASSYPSGGETQYF. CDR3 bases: TGTGCCAGCAGCTATCCTAGCGGGGGGGAGACCCAGTACTTC.

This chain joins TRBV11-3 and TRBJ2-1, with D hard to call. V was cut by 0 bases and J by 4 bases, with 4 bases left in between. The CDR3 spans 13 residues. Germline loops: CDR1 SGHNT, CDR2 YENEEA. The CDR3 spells CASSLDQYNEQFF. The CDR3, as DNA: TGTGCCAGCAGCTTAGACCAGTACAATGAGCAGTTCTTC.

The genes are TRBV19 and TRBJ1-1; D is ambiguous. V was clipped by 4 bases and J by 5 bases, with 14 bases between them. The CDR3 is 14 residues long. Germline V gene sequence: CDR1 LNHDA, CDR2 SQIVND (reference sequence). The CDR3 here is CASSKRTGVTEAFF. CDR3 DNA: TGTGCCAGTAGTAAGAGGACCGGGGTGACTGAAGCTTTCTTT.